Presented here are 10 T cell receptor beta chains from one specimen sequenced in a study of T-cell memory formation after mild COVID-19. TCRdb re-derived calls from the 5' RACE reads in MiXCR, one entry per CDR3 protein. Of 150,000 to 200,000 distinct CDR3 sequences detected, roughly 30% appear once; the ten largest clones hold 12%. Input material: PBMCs or a T cell subset sorted from them (not recorded which). Every receptor here comes from an adult woman who had mild COVID-19 (a few samples of this study predate the infection). Cell type and time point are not known.

The genes are TRBV11-3 and TRBJ2-3, with a weak D call TRBD1 (5 bases). The CDR3 sequence is 15 residues long. Trimming took off 1 base at V and 3 bases at J, with 11 bases between the two ends. The germline gives CDR1 SGHNT, CDR2 YENEEA. The CDR3 sequence: CASSLVGVFTDTQYF. For the CDR3, the DNA is TGTGCCAGCAGCTTAGTAGGGGTCTTTACAGATACGCAGTATTTT.

This clonotype was observed a handful of times. The V and J genes are TRBV20-1 and TRBJ1-2; D perhaps matches TRBD1 (5 bases). This CDR3 has 13 amino acids. CDR1 and CDR2 (germline): DFQATT, SNEGSKA (reference sequence). Trimming removed 0 bases at V and 4 bases at J, with 9 bases between. The DNA for the CDR3 is TGCAGTGCTAGAGAGGCAGGGAGCTATGGCTACACCTTC. It translates to CSAREAGSYGYTF.

This clonotype was counted ten times or more. The gene calls are TRBV9 and TRBJ1-1, with a possible D match to TRBD1 (5 bases). The CDR3 runs 12 residues. V gave up 4 bases and J gave up 8 bases, with 12 bases separating them. Looked up from germline, CDR1 is SGDLS and CDR2 is YYNGEE. CDR3 nucleotide sequence: TGTGCCAGCAGCAAAACAGACAGCGAAGCTTTCTTT. Translated: CASSKTDSEAFF.

The V and J genes are TRBV4-2 and TRBJ2-1; 10 bases map to TRBD2. Germline V gives CDR1 LGHNA, CDR2 YNFKEQ. The CDR3 length is 16 residues. The V segment lost 0 bases and the J segment 6 bases; nucleotides outside the gene matches: 5. As DNA, the CDR3 is TGTGCCAGCAGCCAAGATGCGAGCGGGGGGGCCAATGAGCAGTTCTTC. It codes for CASSQDASGGANEQFF.

This chain links TRBV5-6 with TRBJ2-7, with D possibly matching TRBD1 (6 bases). This CDR3 has 15 residues. Germline CDR1 and CDR2: SGHDT and YYEEEE. The V gene lost 2 bases and the J gene lost 3 bases, with 15 bases spanning the gap. The CDR3: CASSFSQGPNYEQYF. The CDR3 DNA sequence: TGTGCCAGCAGCTTTAGCCAGGGGCCCAACTACGAGCAGTACTTC.

This clonotype was seen a few times. The V call is TRBV6-2 or TRBV6-3, the J call TRBJ1-1, with D perhaps matching TRBD1 (6 bases). V was cut by 6 bases and J by 4 bases, with 12 bases left in between. CDR1 is MNHEY and CDR2 is SVGEGT in the germline V gene. The CDR3 consists of 13 residues. The CDR3 protein is CASSPGQITEAFF. CDR3 DNA sequence: TGTGCCAGCAGCCCAGGACAGATCACTGAAGCTTTCTTT.

The V and J genes are TRBV2 and TRBJ2-6; D not resolved. CDR3 length equals 16 residues. CDR1 and CDR2 from the germline V gene are SNHLY and FYNNEI. Trimming left V 1 base short and J 0 bases short, with 7 bases between. In DNA form, the CDR3 reads TGTGCCAGCAGTGAAGATGCCCTCTCTGGGGCCAACGTCCTGACTTTC. As protein: CASSEDALSGANVLTF.

J is TRBJ2-4 and V is TRBV12-3 or TRBV12-4; 7 bases line up with TRBD1. The CDR3 is 14 residues long. The junction had 4 bases not matched to a gene; V was cut back by 4 bases and J by 4 bases. CDR3 nucleotides: TGTGCCAGCAGTTGGACGGGACAGAAAAACATTCAGTACTTC. Translating gives CASSWTGQKNIQYF.

The CDR3 spells CSARVEGSGNTIYF. The CDR3 DNA is TGCAGTGCTAGAGTCGAAGGGTCTGGAAACACCATATATTTT. The chain has TRBV20-1 and TRBJ1-3, with unresolved D. The CDR3 extends over 14 amino acids. Between the trimmed V and J ends, which lost 1 base and 1 base, there was a span of 8 bases. Germline V lookup: CDR1 DFQATT, CDR2 SNEGSKA (reference sequence).

The chain recombines TRBV5-1 with TRBJ1-5; no definite D call. Germline V lookup: CDR1 SGHRS, CDR2 YFSETQ. The CDR3 length is 14 residues. V lost 0 bases, J lost 5 bases, and 9 bases lay in between. CDR3 nucleotide sequence: TGCGCCAGCAGCTTGGGGCAGGACCATCAGCCCCAGCATTTT. This sequence encodes CASSLGQDHQPQHF.